This TCR beta chain originates from a study of cytomegalovirus exposure and HLA in healthy donors. The study's findings and limits: For TCR beta chains, V- and J-gene trimming was later linked to a missense DCLRE1C variant. Apart from CMV serostatus, no immune exposure information was available.

Germline V gene sequence: CDR1 GTSNPN, CDR2 SVGIG (reference sequence). Trimming cost V 5 bases and J 16 bases; bases outside gene matches: 9. The CDR3 length is 11 residues. Primers for the PCR totalled 60 Vbeta and 13 Jbeta. TCRdb's copy holds only in-frame clones and misses some; the assay was immunoSEQ multiplex PCR. The data show about 100,000 clones, with approximately 70% seen just once and less than 5% held by the top ten. The donors (healthy individuals) were bone marrow donors. To note about this clone: The antigen is unknown.

Sequencing was done on a sample of PBMCs. The TCR sequence derives from a woman between 18 and 29 years old in good health and CMV-seropositive. The rearrangement joins TRBV30 to TRBJ2-1, with 9 bases aligning to TRBD2. The CDR3 protein is CAWSEGTSLFF. DNA of the CDR3: TGTGCCTGGTCCGAAGGGACTAGCCTCTTCTTC. The full variable domain, in which reference TRBV30 and TRBJ2-1 provide the parts outside the CDR3, is SQTIHQWPATLVQPVGSPLSLECTVEGTSNPNLYWYRQAAGRGLQLLFYSVGIGQISSEVPQNLSASRPQDRQFILSSKKLLLSDSGFYLCAWSEGTSLFFGPGTRLTVL.